The rows below give T cell receptor beta chains drawn from one sample of a study of T-cell reconstitution after alpha-beta-depleted transplantation in children. Each CDR3 protein gets one entry after TCRdb re-called the PCR reads with MiXCR. There are a few hundred thousand distinct CDR3 sequences in the sample; about an eighth occur only once, and about 2.2% lies in the top ten. The sample consisted of PBMCs, mostly from graft donor cells, taken 360 days after TCRalphabeta/CD19-depleted stem cell transplant. These receptors were taken from a male patient younger than 18 who had a stem cell transplant for acute myeloid leukemia, so the T cells may come from the graft donor. Both conserved end residues are part of each CDR3.

V gene	J gene	CDR3 length	CDR3 protein
TRBV30	TRBJ1-4	13	CAWRTGEDEKLFF
TRBV6-1	TRBJ1-6	14	CASINGSYNSPLHF
TRBV12-3/TRBV12-4	TRBJ2-7	15	CASSFRDSSSYEQYF
TRBV7-3	TRBJ2-1	13	CASSNADLNEQFF
TRBV27	TRBJ2-7	15	CASSHGLAGVIEQYF
TRBV19	TRBJ2-7	16	CASSFWGLAGEVEQYF
TRBV29-1	TRBJ2-1	12	CSVQGTSGKQFF
TRBV9	TRBJ2-4	15	CASSPRDRFENIQYF
TRBV4-3	TRBJ2-2	15	CASSPGLAPTGELFF
TRBV10-3	TRBJ2-1	17	CAISDPRGRIPYNEQFF
TRBV29-1	TRBJ2-7	16	CSVEGPLLALTYEQYF
TRBV29-1	TRBJ2-7	13	CSVEDRGPYEQYF
TRBV20-1	TRBJ2-2	16	CSARNRVRSVSGELFF
TRBV4-2	TRBJ2-7	13	CASSQGSYYEQYF
TRBV20-1	TRBJ2-7	12	CSAADMSYEQYF
TRBV7-8	TRBJ1-3	16	CASSFDRPSSGNTIYF
TRBV10-3	TRBJ2-7	17	CAISGPSTSGGSYEQYF
TRBV6-4	TRBJ2-5	13	CASSETAQETQYF
TRBV20-1	TRBJ2-7	15	CSARILAESFYEQYF
TRBV27	TRBJ1-4	15	CASSFYWTPNEKLFF
TRBV5-1	TRBJ2-2	16	CASSLGDRAPTGELFF
TRBV4-3	TRBJ2-2	18	CASSQVSTAGGPGGELFF
TRBV4-1	TRBJ2-2	19	CASSQDRASGRRRTGELFF
TRBV12-5	TRBJ2-1	17	CASGISSGLAGENEQFF
TRBV4-3	TRBJ2-1	16	CASSQVPSGDYNEQFF
TRBV20-1	TRBJ1-6	14	CSAKAQLLGSPLHF
TRBV20-1	TRBJ1-1	13	CSALRTAGTEAFF
TRBV20-1	TRBJ2-2	11	CSAREQGVLFF
TRBV7-3	TRBJ1-3	16	CASSLEGPSVPNTIYF
TRBV16	TRBJ1-2	15	CASSRTGTGRDGYTF
TRBV5-1	TRBJ1-4	14	CASSLEATNEKLFF
TRBV7-3	TRBJ2-7	15	CASSYGLAGPYEQYF
TRBV7-2	TRBJ2-3	12	CASSFLSYTQYF
TRBV3-1	TRBJ2-6	18	CASSHTTSGLSGANVLTF
TRBV29-1	TRBJ2-3	14	CSVPRTDRGDTQYF
TRBV18	TRBJ2-3	17	CASSPRGLAGLTDTQYF
TRBV7-2	TRBJ2-7	16	CASSLDVYGLADEQYF
TRBV27	TRBJ2-2	18	CASRDRALVPPFTGELFF
TRBV5-1	TRBJ2-1	13	CASSFTREATWFF
TRBV28	TRBJ2-7	15	CASSPEVTASYEQYF
TRBV7-9	TRBJ1-1	15	CASSPQVLSNTEAFF
TRBV7-6	TRBJ2-5	15	CASSPRVGREETQYF